One sample yielded the 11 T cell receptor beta chains listed below, sequenced in a study of T cell repertoires in cytomegalovirus infection. TCRdb analysed the reads with MiXCR anew, one entry per CDR3 protein. Here the sample spans around 230,000 distinct CDR3 sequences, roughly two fifths being singletons. Their antigen targets remain unknown. The sequenced sample was CD8+ T cells from cultured PBMCs, obtained from culture after CMV antigen stimulation. The receptors were sampled from a human donor in good health (CMV status not recorded). Some clones in this sample may be carry-over from other donors' samples.

The chain uses TRBV14 and TRBJ1-1, with D possibly matching TRBD1 (6 bases). The V gene lost 3 bases and the J gene lost 1 base, with 18 bases spanning the gap. The CDR3 sequence is 17 residues long. Looked up from germline, CDR1 is SGHDN and CDR2 is FVKESK. CDR3 DNA: TGTGCCAGCAGCCAGTTCTACAGGGTCGATGGGAACACTGAAGCTTTCTTT. Its protein product is CASSQFYRVDGNTEAFF.

A few counts support this clonotype. J is TRBJ2-1 and V is TRBV7-9, with a possible D match to TRBD2 (6 bases). V was clipped by 4 bases and J by 6 bases, with 13 bases between them. Germline CDR1 and CDR2: SEHNR and FQNEAQ (reference sequence). The CDR3 spans 14 residues. CDR3 amino acids: CASSSPFGGNEQFF. CDR3 coding DNA: TGTGCCAGCAGCTCTCCCTTCGGGGGCAATGAGCAGTTCTTC.

The rearrangement uses TRBV15 and TRBJ2-5; TRBD2 aligns across 9 bases. The V gene's germline CDR1 is LNHNV and CDR2 YYDKDF (reference sequence). The CDR3 sequence is 15 residues long. V was clipped by 5 bases and J by 3 bases; unmatched bases: 7. Here the CDR3 DNA reads TGTGCCACCAGCCGAACCCGACTAGCGGAAGAGACCCAGTACTTC. Its translation is CATSRTRLAEETQYF.

In its sample, this clonotype was seen a few times. The V call is TRBV7-2, the J call TRBJ2-1; 12 bases align to TRBD2. The ends lost 3 bases at V and 2 bases at J; junction bases unmatched: 5. The CDR3 spans 17 residues. Germline assignment: CDR1 SGHTA and CDR2 FQGNSA. CDR3 coding DNA: TGTGCCAGCAGCTTCCCGACTAGCGGGAGTACCTACAATGAGCAGTTCTTC. This sequence encodes CASSFPTSGSTYNEQFF.

In its sample, this clonotype was seen a few times. This chain joins TRBV11-2 and TRBJ1-5; D is possibly TRBD1 (5 bases). The V end was cut by 1 base, the J end by 4 bases, with 17 bases between. Looked up from germline, CDR1 is SGHAT and CDR2 is FQNNGV. The CDR3 has 17 amino acids. The CDR3 reads CASSLGNNEGLNQPQHF. CDR3 nucleotides: TGTGCCAGCAGCTTAGGTAATAATGAGGGGCTGAATCAGCCCCAGCATTTT.

The J gene is TRBJ2-1, the V gene TRBV5-6, with D perhaps TRBD2 (6 bases). The germline CDR1 and CDR2 sequences are SGHDT and YYEEEE. The CDR3 is 15 amino acids. V shed 4 bases and J shed 4 bases, with 15 bases lying between them. The CDR3 spells CASSPRDMGYNEQFF. The CDR3, as DNA: TGTGCCAGCAGCCCGCGGGATATGGGTTACAATGAGCAGTTCTTC.

J is TRBJ1-1 and V is TRBV12-3 or TRBV12-4; maybe TRBD1 (5 bases). The length of the CDR3 is 15 residues. Trimming shortened V by 1 base and J by 0 bases, and 9 bases separated the two germline ends. The DNA of the CDR3 is TGTGCCAGCAGTTTAGTGGACACACTGAACACTGAAGCTTTCTTT. Its translation: CASSLVDTLNTEAFF.

The V call is TRBV6-6, the J call TRBJ2-7; the D gene could be TRBD1 or TRBD2 (5 bases each). The CDR3 has 14 residues. Germline-derived CDR1 and CDR2 are MNHNY and SVGAGI (reference sequence). The V gene lost 6 bases and the J gene lost 3 bases, with 15 bases spanning the gap. The CDR3 sequence: CASSNRDGDYEQYF. The DNA for the CDR3 is TGTGCCAGCAGCAACCGGGACGGGGACTACGAGCAGTACTTC.

This clonotype occurred many times. DNA for the CDR3: TGTGCCAGCAGCCTAGGGGGGACTAGCTCCTACGAGCAGTACTTC. Protein sequence: CASSLGGTSSYEQYF. The gene calls are TRBV7-2 and TRBJ2-7, with 8 bases matching TRBD2. V was clipped by 5 bases and J by 0 bases; unmatched bases: 6. The CDR3 is 15 residues long. CDR1 SGHTA and CDR2 FQGNSA come from the germline V gene.

This clonotype was observed many times. The chain links TRBV7-9 to TRBJ1-4; no definite D call. This CDR3 region has 15 residues. Per germline, CDR1 SEHNR and CDR2 FQNEAQ (reference sequence). Trimming removed 4 bases from V and 3 bases from J, with 12 bases in between. CDR3 in amino acids: CASSSRLQSNEKLFF. CDR3 in DNA: TGTGCCAGCAGCTCGAGGCTTCAGTCTAATGAAAAACTGTTTTTT.

This clonotype came up a few times. V gene TRBV12-3 or TRBV12-4 combines with J gene TRBJ2-4, with D perhaps matching TRBD1 or TRBD2 (5 bases each). The CDR3 runs 13 residues. With 3 bases removed from V and 7 bases from J, the gap between germline ends came to 10 bases. The CDR3 spells CASSFGGRNIQYF. Here the CDR3 DNA reads TGTGCCAGCAGTTTTGGGGGACGGAACATTCAGTACTTC.